Following are 18 T cell receptor beta chains from one sample sequenced in a study of vaccination effects on CD4 cells after COVID-19. These receptors' antigens are unknown. The repertoire was sequenced with immunoSEQ multiplex PCR; TCRdb's copy has only in-frame clones and lacks some. This table has about 45,000 clones, 65% to 80% appearing once. The authors isolated CD4+ T cells after ten to eleven days of culture. All participants had two doses of either the BNT162b2 or mRNA-1273 vaccine. Sequenced here: CD4+ T cells from PBMCs cultured without peptide, sampled after COVID-19 vaccination. The source of these receptors is a human donor who received a COVID-19 vaccine.

This chain links TRBV19 with TRBJ1-1, with D tentatively TRBD1 (6 bases). The CDR3 covers 14 residues. The germline V gene has CDR1 LNHDA and CDR2 SQIVND (reference sequence). Trimming shortened V by 7 bases and J by 0 bases, and 12 bases separated the two germline ends. CDR3: CASTTDRLNTEAFF. CDR3 nucleotides: TGTGCCAGTACCACAGACAGGTTGAACACTGAAGCTTTCTTT.

V is TRBV19 and J is TRBJ2-1; 13 bases are a match to TRBD2. The CDR3 consists of 15 residues. Germline assignment: CDR1 LNHDA and CDR2 SQIVND (reference sequence). Trimming cost V 1 base and J 8 bases; bases outside gene matches: 2. CDR3 in amino acids: CASSIAGLAGYEQFF. The CDR3 nucleotides read TGTGCCAGTAGTATAGCGGGACTAGCGGGGTATGAGCAGTTCTTC.

This clone was picked up one time. This chain connects TRBV6-5 to TRBJ2-7; possible D gene TRBD1, 5 bases. CDR3 length equals 14 residues. V was clipped by 3 bases and J by 0 bases, with 9 bases between them. Germline CDR1 reads MNHEY; CDR2 reads SVGAGI. CDR3 sequence reads: CASSYRQNSYEQYF. The CDR3 coding sequence is TGTGCCAGCAGTTATAGACAGAACTCCTACGAGCAGTACTTC.

There are a few counts of this clone. The chain recombines TRBV10-2 with TRBJ1-5; D perhaps matches TRBD1 (5 bases). Germline V gene lookup returns CDR1 WSHSY and CDR2 SAAADI. The CDR3 is 13 amino acids. V gave up 8 bases and J gave up 7 bases, with 15 bases separating them. The CDR3 spells CASSLERGQPQHF. The CDR3 coding sequence is TGCGCCAGCTCCCTTGAACGGGGCCAGCCCCAGCATTTT.

The chain links TRBV30 to TRBJ2-2; D call uncertain. Trimming shortened V by 5 bases and J by 7 bases, and 5 bases separated the two germline ends. There are 10 residues in the CDR3. Germline lookup yields CDR1 GTSNPN and CDR2 SVGIG (reference sequence). The CDR3 here is CAWGFGELFF. CDR3 sequence (DNA): TGTGCCTGGGGGTTCGGGGAGCTGTTTTTT.

V gene TRBV11-2 combines with J gene TRBJ1-2; 9 bases match TRBD1. This CDR3 is built from 17 residues. With V trimmed by 2 bases and J by 5 bases, 12 bases remained unmatched. In germline, CDR1 is SGHAT, CDR2 FQNNGV. CDR3 residues: CASSLTGRGTGRYGYTF. CDR3 in DNA: TGTGCCAGCAGCTTAACCGGCCGAGGGACAGGGAGGTATGGCTACACCTTC. The variable domain in full, completed from reference TRBV11-2 and TRBJ1-2, reads EAGVAQSPRYKIIEKRQSVAFWCNPISGHATLYWYQQILGQGPKLLIQFQNNGVVDDSQLPKDRFSAERLKGVDSTLKIQPAKLEDSAVYLCASSLTGRGTGRYGYTFGSGTRLTVV.

The chain employs TRBV7-9 and TRBJ1-2; D uncertain. Trimming shortened V by 3 bases and J by 8 bases, and 16 bases separated the two germline ends. The germline CDR1 and CDR2 sequences are SEHNR and FQNEAQ (reference sequence). The CDR3 is 14 amino acids. DNA of the CDR3: TGTGCCAGCAGCTTCTCCGACGGTTTCGGGGGCTACACCTTC. Translation gives CASSFSDGFGGYTF. The full variable domain, completed using reference TRBV7-9 and TRBJ1-2, is DTGVSQNPRHKITKRGQNVTFRCDPISEHNRLYWYRQTLGQGPEFLTYFQNEAQLEKSRLLSDRFSAERPKGSFSTLEIQRTEQGDSAMYLCASSFSDGFGGYTFGSGTRLTVV.

The genes are TRBV12-3 or TRBV12-4 and TRBJ2-3, with unresolved D. The CDR3 spans 13 residues. The V and J ends lost 3 bases and 1 base respectively, with 5 bases between them. The CDR3 coding sequence is TGTGCCAGCAGTTTTGGGGGCACAGATACGCAGTATTTT. Protein: CASSFGGTDTQYF.

This clone turned up a few times. This chain uses TRBV19 with TRBJ1-2; the D is unclear. CDR3 length equals 15 residues. Per germline, CDR1 LNHDA and CDR2 SQIVND (reference sequence). With 3 bases removed from V and 1 base from J, the gap between germline ends came to 12 bases. CDR3 region: CASSIVTAVNYGYTF. CDR3 nucleotide sequence: TGTGCCAGTAGTATCGTCACAGCAGTTAACTATGGCTACACCTTC.

The J gene is TRBJ2-5, the V gene TRBV5-8; 7 nucleotides line up with TRBD1. V trimming: 4 bases; J trimming: 13 bases; junction bases outside the gene matches: 7. The CDR3 spans 11 residues. In germline, CDR1 is SGHTS, CDR2 YDEGEE. CDR3 nucleotides: TGTGCCAGCAGCCCCGACAGGGCCGTGTACTTC. It specifies CASSPDRAVYF.

V gene TRBV5-1 combines with J gene TRBJ2-2, with 8 bases that match TRBD2. This CDR3 has 16 residues. V was pared by 2 bases and J by 1 base, with 4 bases of the junction left unmatched. Germline CDR1 SGHRS, CDR2 YFSETQ. The CDR3 protein is CASSLQAGVNTGELFF. The CDR3 nucleotides are TGCGCCAGCAGCTTACAAGCGGGAGTGAACACCGGGGAGCTGTTTTTT.

This clone was detected only a few times. The CDR3 reads CASSVAGQNKAFF. CDR3 in DNA: TGTGCCAGCAGTGTGGCCGGACAGAATAAAGCTTTCTTT. The rearrangement joins TRBV25-1 to TRBJ1-1; a possible D gene is TRBD1 (6 bases). The CDR3 spans 13 residues. CDR1 MGHDK and CDR2 SYGVNS come from the germline V gene. V dropped 4 bases and J dropped 9 bases, with 15 bases sitting between them.

This clone was seen a handful of times. The rearrangement joins TRBV25-1 to TRBJ1-6; tentative D call: TRBD1 (5 bases). This CDR3 is built from 14 residues. Trimming shortened V by 6 bases and J by 11 bases, and 17 bases separated the two germline ends. Per germline, CDR1 MGHDK and CDR2 SYGVNS. The CDR3 DNA is TGTGCCAGCAGCCCCGGGACCAATAGAACACCCCTCCACTTT. The encoded protein is CASSPGTNRTPLHF.

V gene TRBV19 combines with J gene TRBJ2-3; 9 nucleotides align to TRBD2. The CDR3 sequence is 16 residues long. Unmatched junction bases numbered 12, after V lost 5 bases and J lost 6 bases. Looked up from germline, CDR1 is LNHDA and CDR2 is SQIVND (reference sequence). CDR3 nucleotide sequence: TGTGCCAGTAGTCGGGCTAGCGGGGTCGCGGGGGATACGCAGTATTTT. Protein product: CASSRASGVAGDTQYF.

This clone was seen only once. This CDR3 is CASSLLGRGGRLGEQFF. The CDR3 DNA sequence: TGTGCCAGCAGCTTGTTGGGGCGGGGGGGAAGGTTGGGTGAGCAGTTCTTC. The V and J genes are TRBV5-6 and TRBJ2-1; 9 bases are a match to TRBD2. Per germline, CDR1 SGHDT and CDR2 YYEEEE. This CDR3 is built from 17 residues. Trimming at V came to 1 base and at J to 9 bases, leaving 14 bases not matched to a gene.

This chain links TRBV5-1 with TRBJ1-2; D perhaps matches TRBD1 (6 bases). From germline, CDR1 is SGHRS and CDR2 YFSETQ. The CDR3 is made up of 14 amino acids. V lost 2 bases, J lost 13 bases, and 21 bases lay in between. The DNA of the CDR3 is TGCGCCAGCAGCTTCTCAACGGACAGTTCATCGGGCACCTTC. Its protein product is CASSFSTDSSSGTF.

The V gene is TRBV18, the J gene TRBJ1-1, with D unresolved. This CDR3 region has 13 residues. Germline CDR1 KGHSH, CDR2 LQKENI. V lost 5 bases, J lost 1 base, and 8 bases lay in between. The CDR3 spells CASSVGENTEAFF. CDR3 nucleotides: TGTGCCAGCTCAGTCGGAGAGAACACTGAAGCTTTCTTT.

The chain links TRBV30 to TRBJ1-6; D gene unclear. The CDR3 is made up of 14 amino acids. Trimming removed 0 bases at V and 7 bases at J, with 10 bases between. Germline-derived CDR1 and CDR2 are GTSNPN and SVGIG (reference sequence). The CDR3 here is CAWSVGQVNSPLHF. DNA of the CDR3: TGTGCCTGGAGTGTGGGTCAGGTCAATTCACCCCTCCACTTT.